This T cell receptor beta chain derives from a study of blood T cell repertoires in COVID-19. Study summary: Sites across the United States, Italy and Spain contributed samples from acute and convalescent COVID-19. Sources were T cells, B-cell-depleted T cells, or PBMCs; the material itself was cDNA or gDNA.

Per the original methods: Using reference gene primer amplification, nucleated cell counts were estimated. The data were produced by immunoSEQ multiplex PCR, yet TCRdb's version contains in-frame clones alone and is incomplete. V and J calls and clone size follow that table, whereas D and trimming were derived from the DNA. In the table there are 200,000 to 250,000 clones, more than 80% of which are singletons. The CDR3 spans 13 residues. Trimming took off 4 bases at V and 0 bases at J, with 6 bases between the two ends. Looked up from germline, CDR1 is LGHDT and CDR2 is YNNKEL (reference sequence). Patients from Seattle were sampled longitudinally, starting during active infection.

The sequence was collected from a woman in her 30s with COVID-19, enrolled during active disease. The J gene is TRBJ1-2, the V gene TRBV3-1 (or the pseudogene TRBV3-2); D not resolved. Sequences were obtained from peripheral blood. The CDR3 nucleotides read TGTGCCAGCAGCCTTGGAGCTAACTATGGCTACACCTTC. It encodes CASSLGANYGYTF.